The 20 T cell receptor beta chains listed next were all sequenced from one sample in a study of T cells in Graves' hyperthyroidism and ophthalmopathy. TCR beta CDR3 region amplification was performed from RNA transcripts. The HTBI primer set was used in a first-round RT-PCR of the TCR CDR3. TCRdb independently ran MiXCR on the multiplex PCR reads; one entry per CDR3 protein. The table lists 280,000 or so distinct CDR3 sequences, around 25% of them singletons. Sequenced: blood. These receptors were taken from a man aged 35 to 55 with Graves' hyperthyroidism that later progressed to Graves' ophthalmopathy.

Many counts were recorded for this clonotype. This chain links TRBV7-9 with TRBJ1-2; D not certain. Trimming took off 4 bases at V and 4 bases at J, with 16 bases between the two ends. CDR1 is SEHNR, CDR2 FQNEAQ, per germline (reference sequence). CDR3 length: 15 residues. The CDR3 loop reads CASSSTYPWAYGYTF. The CDR3 coding sequence is TGTGCCAGCAGCTCAACATACCCTTGGGCCTATGGCTACACCTTC.

This clonotype appeared many times. This chain joins TRBV10-3 and TRBJ2-7, with TRBD2 identical over 14 bases. Germline V gene lookup returns CDR1 ENHRY and CDR2 SYGVKD. V shed 4 bases and J 2 bases; nucleotides not matched to a gene: 13. The CDR3 sequence is 19 residues long. The CDR3 region has the DNA TGTGCCATCAGTGGAGGTGGAGGGACTAGCGGGAGAAGCGCCTACGAGCAGTACTTC. Amino acid sequence: CAISGGGGTSGRSAYEQYF.

This clonotype was recorded at least ten times. The V call is TRBV11-2, the J call TRBJ1-2, with 7 bases lining up with TRBD1. V was pared by 6 bases and J by 4 bases, with 5 bases of the junction left unmatched. This CDR3 contains 13 residues. Germline CDR1 SGHAT, CDR2 FQNNGV. The CDR3 protein is CASRPTGIYGYTF. CDR3 nucleotides: TGTGCCAGCAGACCGACAGGGATCTATGGCTACACCTTC.

The J gene is TRBJ2-2, the V gene TRBV4-1, with 7 bases lining up with TRBD1. J gave up 2 bases and V 3 bases, and 12 bases lay outside the gene matches. The CDR3 spans 18 residues. Germline values: CDR1 MGHRA, CDR2 YSYEKL. The CDR3 DNA reads as TGCGCCAGCAGCCATCGACAAGGGGGCACACCCAACACCGGGGAGCTGTTTTTT. This codes for CASSHRQGGTPNTGELFF.

This clonotype was recorded at least ten times. The chain links TRBV29-1 to TRBJ2-2; 12 bases fit TRBD2. Germline V gene sequence: CDR1 SQVTM, CDR2 ANQGSEA. The CDR3 extends over 19 amino acids. Trimming cost V 2 bases and J 0 bases; bases outside gene matches: 10. CDR3 nucleotide sequence: TGCAGCGTTGAAAAGATAGGGCTAGCGGGAGGGCCGAACACCGGGGAGCTGTTTTTT. Translating gives CSVEKIGLAGGPNTGELFF.

V and J are TRBV20-1 and TRBJ1-2; D uncertain. Germline V CDR1 and CDR2: DFQATT, SNEGSKA (reference sequence). This CDR3 is 9 amino acids long. V gave up 3 bases and J gave up 6 bases, with 2 bases separating them. The CDR3 nucleotides are TGCAGTGCTAGCAATGGCTACACCTTC. This sequence encodes CSASNGYTF.

This clonotype appeared many times. The rearrangement uses TRBV27 and TRBJ2-4, with 7 bases matching TRBD2. The length of the CDR3 is 13 residues. J was trimmed by 9 bases and V by 6 bases; bases with no gene match: 8. CDR1 and CDR2 from the germline V gene are MNHEY and SMNVEV (reference sequence). CDR3 region: CASSLTSVGIQYF. The CDR3 DNA sequence: TGTGCCAGCAGCCTTACTAGCGTTGGCATTCAGTACTTC.

The CDR3 bases are TGTGCCAGCAGCCACTCGGGTGAGACCCAGTACTTC. This translates into CASSHSGETQYF. The rearrangement uses TRBV27 and TRBJ2-5; no firm D call. The CDR3 spans 12 residues. The V and J ends lost 6 bases and 5 bases respectively, with 10 bases between them. The germline V gene has CDR1 MNHEY and CDR2 SMNVEV (reference sequence).

This clonotype was seen repeatedly, ten times or more. The gene calls are TRBV6-1 and TRBJ1-2; 8 bases match TRBD1. This CDR3 spans 15 amino acids. With 1 base clipped from V and 5 bases from J, the junction kept 6 bases outside the gene matches. Germline V gene sequence: CDR1 MNHNS, CDR2 SASEGT. DNA for the CDR3: TGTGCCAGCAGTGAAGGAAGAGGGACAGGATATGGCTACACCTTC. Amino acid sequence: CASSEGRGTGYGYTF.

The table lists this clonotype with many counts. The CDR3 here is CASIMAGKFEAFF. Written as DNA, the CDR3 is TGTGCCAGTATCATGGCCGGGAAATTTGAAGCTTTCTTT. The chain has TRBV28 and TRBJ1-1, with D uncertain. V was cut by 9 bases and J by 7 bases, with 18 bases left in between. Germline-derived CDR1 and CDR2 are MDHEN and SYDVKM. This CDR3 has 13 amino acids.

At least ten counts were recorded for this clonotype. This chain links TRBV11-2 with TRBJ2-7; D ambiguous. CDR1 and CDR2 (germline): SGHAT, FQNNGV. V was shortened by 4 bases and J by 1 base, with 26 bases between the two germline ends. The CDR3 loop spans 19 amino acids. Here the CDR3 reads CASSSVQNPVVPGSYEQYF. The CDR3, as DNA: TGTGCCAGCAGCTCAGTTCAAAATCCAGTGGTCCCTGGTTCCTACGAGCAGTACTTC.

The sample holds many counts of this clonotype. This chain links TRBV6-2 or TRBV6-3 with TRBJ2-2; 8 bases agree with TRBD2. The junction had 15 bases not matched to a gene; V was cut back by 5 bases and J by 7 bases. This CDR3 comprises 17 residues. Germline V gene lookup returns CDR1 MNHEY and CDR2 SVGEGT. CDR3 amino acids: CASSPPRWREDYGELFF. In nucleotides, the CDR3 is TGTGCCAGCAGTCCGCCCCGTTGGCGGGAGGATTACGGGGAGCTGTTTTTT.

This sequence joins TRBV27 and TRBJ2-5; possibly TRBD1 or TRBD2 for D (6 bases each). The V end lost 2 bases, the J end lost 6 bases, and 10 bases lay between the germline ends. The CDR3 spans 13 residues. Looked up from germline, CDR1 is MNHEY and CDR2 is SMNVEV (reference sequence). The CDR3 DNA sequence: TGTGCCAGCAGTTTACGGGGGCTTCAGACCCAGTACTTC. Encoded protein: CASSLRGLQTQYF.

This clonotype was found many times. This sequence joins TRBV7-9 and TRBJ2-2; D gene uncertain. The CDR3 is 15 amino acids. The V end lost 2 bases, the J end lost 3 bases, and 10 bases lay between the germline ends. Germline values: CDR1 SEHNR, CDR2 FQNEAQ (reference sequence). The CDR3 region is CASSLMVGYTGELFF. CDR3 sequence (DNA): TGTGCCAGCAGCTTAATGGTTGGATACACCGGGGAGCTGTTTTTT.

This clonotype was detected ten times or more. The genes are TRBV9 and TRBJ2-3; D assignment may be TRBD1 or TRBD2 (5 bases each). Per the germline V gene, CDR1 is SGDLS and CDR2 is YYNGEE. This CDR3 region has 16 residues. V was trimmed by 6 bases and J by 1 base, leaving 18 bases between them. CDR3 residues: CASTLGRDGGTDTQYF. CDR3 nucleotide sequence: TGTGCCAGCACCCTAGGACGGGACGGTGGCACAGATACGCAGTATTTT.

In its sample, this clonotype was seen a few times. The conserved phenylalanine or tryptophan normally closing the CDR3 is absent here, so this likely arose from a read error. The chain carries TRBV6-5 and TRBJ2-5, with 7 bases aligning to TRBD1. With V trimmed by 6 bases and J by 5 bases, 6 bases remained unmatched. CDR1 and CDR2 (germline): MNHEY, SVGAGI. The length of the CDR3 is 13 residues. The CDR3 spells CASRKTGSETQYL. In DNA form, the CDR3 reads TGTGCCAGCAGAAAGACAGGGTCGGAGACCCAGTACCTC.

This clonotype was counted at least ten times. The chain combines TRBV30 with TRBJ2-2; unclear D gene. The CDR3 has 12 residues. Germline V gene sequence: CDR1 GTSNPN, CDR2 SVGIG (reference sequence). Trimming stripped 7 bases from V and 2 bases from J, with 8 bases between. CDR3 sequence: CALYSNTGELFF. The CDR3 DNA follows: TGTGCCTTATACAGTAACACCGGGGAGCTGTTTTTT.

This clonotype was recorded many times. V and J are TRBV12-3 or TRBV12-4 and TRBJ1-1, with TRBD1 identical over 8 bases. This CDR3 has 14 residues. V was clipped by 2 bases and J by 6 bases; unmatched bases: 5. In nucleotides, the CDR3 is TGTGCCAGCAGTTTAAGACAGGGGAAGGCTGAAGCTTTCTTT. Translated, it gives CASSLRQGKAEAFF.

At least ten counts were recorded for this clonotype. V and J are TRBV10-3 and TRBJ2-7, with 10 bases lining up with TRBD1. CDR1 ENHRY and CDR2 SYGVKD come from the germline V gene. The CDR3 is made up of 13 amino acids. The CDR3 loop is CAARGQGPYEQYF. In DNA, the CDR3 is TGTGCAGCCAGGGGACAGGGGCCCTACGAGCAGTACTTC.

This clonotype has ten or more counts. This sequence joins TRBV5-1 and TRBJ2-3, with TRBD1 as a possible D gene (5 bases). Germline values: CDR1 SGHRS, CDR2 YFSETQ. With 6 bases removed from V and 0 bases from J, the gap between germline ends came to 8 bases. The CDR3 consists of 13 residues. DNA for the CDR3: TGCGCCAGCACCCAGGGTAGCACAGATACGCAGTATTTT. Its translation: CASTQGSTDTQYF.